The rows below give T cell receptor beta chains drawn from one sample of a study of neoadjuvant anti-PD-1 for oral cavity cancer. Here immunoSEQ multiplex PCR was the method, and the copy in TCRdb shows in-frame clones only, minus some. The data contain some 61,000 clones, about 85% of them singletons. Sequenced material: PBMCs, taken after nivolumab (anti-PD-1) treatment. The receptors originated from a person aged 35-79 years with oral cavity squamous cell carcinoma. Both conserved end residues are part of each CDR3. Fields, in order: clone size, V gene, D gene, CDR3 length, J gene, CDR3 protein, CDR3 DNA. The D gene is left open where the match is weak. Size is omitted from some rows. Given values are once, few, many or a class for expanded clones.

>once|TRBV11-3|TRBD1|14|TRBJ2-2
CASSPDRVSGELFF
TGTGCCAGCAGCCCGGACAGGGTCTCCGGGGAGCTGTTTTTT
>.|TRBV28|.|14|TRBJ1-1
CASSLGAGDTEAFF
TGTGCCAGCAGTTTAGGGGCGGGGGACACTGAAGCTTTCTTT
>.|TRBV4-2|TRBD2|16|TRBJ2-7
CASSQDAGGGTYEQYF
TGTGCCAGCAGCCAAGATGCGGGGGGTGGGACCTACGAGCAGTACTTC
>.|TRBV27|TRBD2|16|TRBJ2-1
CASSRVASGRAYEQFF
TGTGCCAGCAGTCGCGTCGCTAGCGGGAGAGCGTATGAGCAGTTCTTC
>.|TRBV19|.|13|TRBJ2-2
CASSWGEVGELFF
TGTGCCAGTAGTTGGGGGGAGGTCGGGGAGCTGTTTTTT
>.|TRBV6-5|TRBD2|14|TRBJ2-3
CASRGEGRTDTQYF
TGTGCCAGCCGGGGGGAGGGACGCACAGATACGCAGTATTTT
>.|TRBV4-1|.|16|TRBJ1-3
CASSPYGDGSGNTIYF
TGCGCCAGCAGCCCCTATGGGGACGGCTCTGGAAACACCATATATTTT
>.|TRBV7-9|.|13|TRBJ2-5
CASSLTPGETQYF
TGTGCCAGCAGCTTAACCCCAGGGGAGACCCAGTACTTC
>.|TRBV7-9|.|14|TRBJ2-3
CASTLGTVTDTQYF
TGTGCCAGCACTTTAGGTACAGTCACAGATACGCAGTATTTT
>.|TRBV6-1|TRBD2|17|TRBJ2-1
CASSGGTSGTSLNEQFF
TGTGCCAGCAGTGGGGGGACTAGCGGGACATCGTTGAATGAGCAGTTCTTC
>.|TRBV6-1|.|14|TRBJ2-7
CASSDSGGTYEQYF
TGTGCCAGCAGTGACTCGGGCGGAACCTACGAGCAGTACTTC
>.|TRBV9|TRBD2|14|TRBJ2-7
CASSSGLAGAEQYF
TGTGCCAGCAGCTCGGGACTAGCGGGAGCCGAGCAGTACTTC
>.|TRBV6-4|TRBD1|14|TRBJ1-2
CASSEGGTGGRYTF
TGTGCCAGCAGTGAAGGAGGGACAGGGGGCCGCTACACCTTC
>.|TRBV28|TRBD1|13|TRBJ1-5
CASSETGPQPQHF
TGTGCCAGCAGTGAGACAGGGCCTCAGCCCCAGCATTTT
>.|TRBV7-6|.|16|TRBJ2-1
CASSLASAGTYNEQFF
TGTGCCAGCAGCTTGGCGAGCGCGGGAACTTACAATGAGCAGTTCTTC
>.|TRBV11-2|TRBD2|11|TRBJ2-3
CASSPSGRLYF
TGTGCCAGCAGCCCTAGCGGGAGGCTGTATTTT
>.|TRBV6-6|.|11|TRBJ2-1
CASSLRNEQFF
TGTGCCAGCAGCCTACGCAATGAGCAGTTCTTC
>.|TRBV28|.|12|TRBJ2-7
CASSRRSYEQYF
TGTGCCAGCAGCCGGAGGTCCTACGAGCAGTACTTC
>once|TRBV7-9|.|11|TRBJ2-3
CASSPTDTQYF
TGTGCCAGCAGCCCTACAGATACGCAGTATTTT
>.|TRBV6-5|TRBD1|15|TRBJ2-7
CASSYVQGARNEQYF
TGTGCCAGCAGTTACGTGCAGGGGGCCCGCAACGAGCAGTACTTC
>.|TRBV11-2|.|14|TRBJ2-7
CASSLSQVGYEQYF
TGTGCCAGCAGCTTAAGCCAAGTGGGCTACGAGCAGTACTTC
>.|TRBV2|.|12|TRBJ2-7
CASSEGGGQQYF
TGTGCCAGCAGTGAAGGGGGCGGGCAGCAGTACTTC
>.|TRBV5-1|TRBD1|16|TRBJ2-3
CASSGGRDRVTDTQYF
TGCGCCAGCAGCGGCGGCCGGGACAGGGTCACAGATACGCAGTATTTT
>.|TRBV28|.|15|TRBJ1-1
CASSLLATGLTEAFF
TGTGCCAGCAGTTTATTAGCCACAGGGCTCACTGAAGCTTTCTTT
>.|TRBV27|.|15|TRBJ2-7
CASSSSQGWGGEQYF
TGTGCCAGCAGTTCGTCCCAAGGATGGGGTGGGGAGCAGTACTTC
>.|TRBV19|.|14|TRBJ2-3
CASSNQGPSDTQYF
TGTGCCAGTAGTAACCAGGGACCATCAGATACGCAGTATTTT
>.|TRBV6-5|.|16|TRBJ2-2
CASSYPATGNTGELFF
TGTGCCAGCAGTTACCCGGCGACAGGGAACACCGGGGAGCTGTTTTTT